This entry is about one T cell receptor (beta chain). Its antigen is unidentified. TCRdb reprocessed the reads via MiXCR and lists one record per CDR3 protein. The sample has about 890,000 distinct CDR3 sequences; roughly 30% are singletons. The sample belongs to a study of T cell repertoires in cytomegalovirus infection. Study-wide context: Public TCR beta signatures indicated both CMV infection and matching HLA type.

Points from the study as a whole: Using cumulative public TCR beta family frequency, the authors identified those who carried CMV together with the relevant HLA.

The clonotype comes from a human donor in good health (CMV status not recorded). Some clones in this sample may be carry-over from other donors' samples. Sequencing used cultured CD8+ T cells from PBMCs, obtained from culture after CMV antigen stimulation.

In DNA form, the CDR3 reads TGCAGTGCATGGACTAGCGGGGAACGAGTCGGGGAGCTGTTTTTT. This translates into CSAWTSGERVGELFF. V is TRBV20-1 and J is TRBJ2-2; TRBD2 aligns across 12 bases. J gave up 7 bases and V 6 bases, and 9 bases lay outside the gene matches. This CDR3 has 15 residues. Germline CDR1 is DFQATT and CDR2 is SNEGSKA (reference sequence).